This T cell receptor (beta chain) was identified during a study of T cell repertoires in cytomegalovirus infection. Study summary: CMV epitopes, recently identified HLA-C-restricted and well-studied HLA-B-restricted, were used.

As to this clonotype: Its antigen remains unknown.

Trimming took 3 bases from V and 6 from J, leaving 14 bases between them. The CDR3 has 15 residues. Germline V lookup: CDR1 KGHSH, CDR2 LQKENI. TCRdb ran MiXCR on the reads and lists one entry per CDR3 protein. The table lists about 340,000 distinct CDR3 sequences, roughly 28% of them singletons, with about 20% in the top ten. The sample in question was cultured PBMCs, obtained from culture after CMV antigen stimulation. The chain carries TRBV18 and TRBJ1-4, with D possibly TRBD1 on 6 matching bases. This sequence originates from a human donor in good health (CMV status not recorded). Some clones in this sample may be carry-over from other donors' samples. In DNA form, the CDR3 reads TGTGCCAGCTCACCTTCTTACAGGGAGGATGAAAAACTGTTTTTT. It translates to CASSPSYREDEKLFF.